The rows below give T cell receptor beta chains drawn from one sample of a study of metastatic and nonmetastatic thyroid tumors. TCRdb re-clonotyped the PCR reads via MiXCR. The data hold about 82,000 clones, with approximately 12% observed a single time. Sequencing was done on a sample of tumor tissue. The receptors were gathered from a female donor with papillary thyroid cancer or a benign thyroid nodule (not recorded which). Some clones in this sample may be carry-over from other donors' samples. Each CDR3 is given with its conserved first and last residue. A D gene is named only where the DNA matches it firmly. Clone size is shown for a subset of rows, as once, few, many or a class of expanded clone.

j_call: TRBJ2-5; d_call: -; clone_size: few; v_call: TRBV3-1; cdr3_aa: CASSQDRGQYF; cdr3_nt: TGTGCCAGCAGCCAAGATCGTGGACAGTACTTC
j_call: TRBJ1-1; d_call: -; clone_size: medium-sized; v_call: TRBV25-1; cdr3_aa: CASLFGTEAFF; cdr3_nt: TGTGCCAGCCTCTTCGGGACTGAAGCTTTCTTT
j_call: TRBJ2-5; d_call: -; clone_size: many; v_call: TRBV28; cdr3_aa: CASSLKTGVGETQYF; cdr3_nt: TGTGCCAGCAGTTTAAAGACGGGAGTGGGGGAGACCCAGTACTTC
j_call: TRBJ2-1; d_call: -; clone_size: -; v_call: TRBV11-1; cdr3_aa: CARSFNGSATNEQFF; cdr3_nt: TGTGCCAGAAGCTTCAACGGGAGCGCCACCAATGAGCAGTTCTTC
j_call: TRBJ1-5; d_call: TRBD1; clone_size: many; v_call: TRBV5-1; cdr3_aa: CASSLGTGKSNQPQHF; cdr3_nt: TGCGCCAGCAGCCTAGGGACAGGGAAGAGCAATCAGCCCCAGCATTTT
j_call: TRBJ2-5; d_call: TRBD2; clone_size: many; v_call: TRBV6-1; cdr3_aa: CASSSGGPGETQYF; cdr3_nt: TGTGCCAGCAGCTCGGGAGGGCCGGGAGAGACCCAGTACTTC
j_call: TRBJ2-2; d_call: -; clone_size: -; v_call: TRBV28; cdr3_aa: CASLIKNTGELFF; cdr3_nt: TGTGCCAGCCTTATTAAGAACACCGGGGAGCTGTTTTTT
j_call: TRBJ2-5; d_call: -; clone_size: -; v_call: TRBV6-1; cdr3_aa: CASSLYRVGETQYF; cdr3_nt: TGTGCCAGCAGCCTCTACAGGGTTGGCGAGACCCAGTACTTC
j_call: TRBJ2-3; d_call: -; clone_size: many; v_call: TRBV20-1; cdr3_aa: CSARDSGTVDTQYF; cdr3_nt: TGCAGTGCTAGAGATTCCGGAACGGTAGATACGCAGTATTTT
j_call: TRBJ2-7; d_call: -; clone_size: many; v_call: TRBV28; cdr3_aa: CASSENGGQPLLEQYF; cdr3_nt: TGTGCCAGCAGTGAGAACGGAGGACAGCCACTACTCGAGCAGTACTTC
j_call: TRBJ2-7; d_call: -; clone_size: -; v_call: TRBV7-2; cdr3_aa: CASSLDRVADEQYF; cdr3_nt: TGTGCCAGCAGCTTAGATCGGGTGGCCGACGAGCAGTACTTC
j_call: TRBJ1-4; d_call: TRBD1; clone_size: many; v_call: TRBV28; cdr3_aa: CASSPIGQGSEKLFF; cdr3_nt: TGTGCCAGCAGTCCGATAGGACAGGGAAGTGAAAAACTGTTTTTT
j_call: TRBJ2-3; d_call: -; clone_size: many; v_call: TRBV9; cdr3_aa: CASSVGSSTDTQYF; cdr3_nt: TGTGCCAGCAGCGTAGGGAGCTCCACAGATACGCAGTATTTT
j_call: TRBJ1-4; d_call: -; clone_size: many; v_call: TRBV12-3/TRBV12-4; cdr3_aa: CASSSTTGLPEKLFF; cdr3_nt: TGTGCCAGCAGTTCCACGACCGGCTTACCTGAAAAACTGTTTTTT
j_call: TRBJ1-1; d_call: -; clone_size: many; v_call: TRBV2; cdr3_aa: CASTGTDNMNTEAFF; cdr3_nt: TGTGCCAGCACCGGGACGGATAATATGAACACTGAAGCTTTCTTT
j_call: TRBJ2-3; d_call: -; clone_size: many; v_call: TRBV9; cdr3_aa: CASSARDTYTDTQYF; cdr3_nt: TGTGCCAGCAGCGCCCGGGACACCTACACAGATACGCAGTATTTT
j_call: TRBJ2-3; d_call: -; clone_size: many; v_call: TRBV12-3/TRBV12-4; cdr3_aa: CASSLRGNTQYF; cdr3_nt: TGTGCCAGCAGTTTAAGGGGGAATACGCAGTATTTT